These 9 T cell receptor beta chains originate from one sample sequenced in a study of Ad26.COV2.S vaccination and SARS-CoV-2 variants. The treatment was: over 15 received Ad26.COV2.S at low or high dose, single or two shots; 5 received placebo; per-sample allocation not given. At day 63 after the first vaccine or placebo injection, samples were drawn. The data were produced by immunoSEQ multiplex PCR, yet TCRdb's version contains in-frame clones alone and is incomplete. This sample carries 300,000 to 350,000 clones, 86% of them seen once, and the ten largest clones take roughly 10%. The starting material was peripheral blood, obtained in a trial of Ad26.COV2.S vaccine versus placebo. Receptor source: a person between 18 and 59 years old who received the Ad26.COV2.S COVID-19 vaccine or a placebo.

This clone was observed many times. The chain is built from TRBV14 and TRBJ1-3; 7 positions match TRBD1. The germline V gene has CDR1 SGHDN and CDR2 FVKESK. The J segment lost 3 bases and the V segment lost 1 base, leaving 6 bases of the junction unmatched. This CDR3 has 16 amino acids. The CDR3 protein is CASSQAKGASGNTIYF. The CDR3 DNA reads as TGTGCCAGCAGCCAAGCGAAGGGGGCGAGTGGAAACACCATATATTTT.

The CDR3 protein is CASSLAGTGGSPLHF. Here the CDR3 DNA reads TGTGCCAGCAGCTTAGCCGGGACAGGGGGTTCACCCCTCCACTTT. This chain uses TRBV7-2 with TRBJ1-6; 11 bases map to TRBD1. Losses at the gene ends were 0 bases for V and 9 bases for J; bases not matched to a gene: 1. The CDR3 is made up of 15 amino acids. Germline CDR1 and CDR2: SGHTA and FQGNSA.

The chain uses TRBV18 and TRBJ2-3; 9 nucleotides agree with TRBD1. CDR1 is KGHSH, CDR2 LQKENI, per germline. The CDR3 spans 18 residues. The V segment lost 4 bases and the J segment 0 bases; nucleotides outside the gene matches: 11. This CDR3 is CASSRGQGTNPSTDTQYF. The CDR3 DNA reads TGTGCCAGCTCACGCGGACAGGGGACCAATCCTAGCACAGATACGCAGTATTTT.

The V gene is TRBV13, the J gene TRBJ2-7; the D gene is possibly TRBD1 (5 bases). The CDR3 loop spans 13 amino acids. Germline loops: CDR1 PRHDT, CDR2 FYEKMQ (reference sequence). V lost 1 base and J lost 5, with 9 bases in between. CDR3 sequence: CASSLEDINEQYF. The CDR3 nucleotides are TGTGCCAGCAGCTTAGAGGACATCAACGAGCAGTACTTC.

The CDR3 DNA is TGCAGCGTTGAGAAGGCAGTCACCTACGAGCAGTACTTC. This encodes CSVEKAVTYEQYF. V and J are TRBV29-1 and TRBJ2-7; D gene uncertain. Between the trimmed V and J ends, which lost 3 bases and 2 bases, there was a span of 11 bases. The CDR3 contains 13 residues. In germline, CDR1 is SQVTM, CDR2 ANQGSEA.

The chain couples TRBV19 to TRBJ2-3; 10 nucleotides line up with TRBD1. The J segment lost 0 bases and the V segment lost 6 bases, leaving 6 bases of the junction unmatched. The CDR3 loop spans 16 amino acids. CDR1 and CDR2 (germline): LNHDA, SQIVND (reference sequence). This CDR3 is CASSRTGGRSTDTQYF. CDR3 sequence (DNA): TGTGCCAGTAGCCGGACAGGGGGACGTAGCACAGATACGCAGTATTTT. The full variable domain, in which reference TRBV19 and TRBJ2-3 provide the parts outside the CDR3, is DGGITQSPKYLFRKEGQNVTLSCEQNLNHDAMYWYRQDPGQGLRLIYYSQIVNDFQKGDIAEGYSVSREKKESFPLTVTSAQKNPTAFYLCASSRTGGRSTDTQYFGPGTRLTVL.

The CDR3 spells CASSFSGGPEAFF. For the CDR3, the DNA is TGTGCCAGCAGTTTCTCCGGGGGGCCTGAAGCTTTCTTT. The rearrangement uses TRBV6-5 and TRBJ1-1, with D perhaps matching TRBD1 (6 bases). The germline gives CDR1 MNHEY, CDR2 SVGAGI. The CDR3 runs to 13 residues. The germline V and J ends were trimmed by 4 bases and 6 bases, with 12 bases remaining between them.

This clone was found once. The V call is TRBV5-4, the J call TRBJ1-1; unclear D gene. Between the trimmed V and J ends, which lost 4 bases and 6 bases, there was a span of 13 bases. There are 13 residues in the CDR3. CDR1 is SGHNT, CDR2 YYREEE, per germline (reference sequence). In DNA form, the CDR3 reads TGTGCCAGCAGCCTTCCCTCGGTTTCTGAAGCTTTCTTT. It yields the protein CASSLPSVSEAFF.

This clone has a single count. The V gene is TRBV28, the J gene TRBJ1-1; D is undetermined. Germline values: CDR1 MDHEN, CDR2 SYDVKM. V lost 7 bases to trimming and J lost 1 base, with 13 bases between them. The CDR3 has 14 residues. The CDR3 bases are TGTGCCAGCACCCTTCCCGGGGAGAACACTGAAGCTTTCTTT. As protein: CASTLPGENTEAFF.